These 28 T cell receptor beta chains were sequenced from one sample in a study of blood T cell repertoires in COVID-19. The data were produced by immunoSEQ multiplex PCR, yet TCRdb's version contains in-frame clones alone and is incomplete. The sample shows more than 200,000 clones, under 90% of them seen only once. Sequencing was carried out using peripheral blood. Every receptor here comes from a man in his fifties with COVID-19, enrolled during active disease.

The chain has TRBV19 and TRBJ2-6, with TRBD1 matching over 7 bases. V shed 3 bases and J 0 bases; nucleotides not matched to a gene: 2. Germline V CDR1 and CDR2: LNHDA, SQIVND (reference sequence). The CDR3 contains 16 residues. The CDR3 loop reads CASSMTGISGANVLTF. The CDR3 coding sequence is TGTGCCAGTAGTATGACAGGGATCTCTGGGGCCAACGTCCTGACTTTC. The full variable domain, with the rest looked up from reference TRBV19 and TRBJ2-6, is DGGITQSPKYLFRKEGQNVTLSCEQNLNHDAMYWYRQDPGQGLRLIYYSQIVNDFQKGDIAEGYSVSREKKESFPLTVTSAQKNPTAFYLCASSMTGISGANVLTFGAGSRLTVL.

The chain links TRBV29-1 to TRBJ2-7; D may be TRBD1 (6 bases). Germline V gene data show CDR1 as SQVTM and CDR2 as ANQGSEA. V was pared by 4 bases and J by 3 bases, with 13 bases between. CDR3 length equals 13 residues. CDR3 protein: CSVARDTNYEQYF. CDR3 DNA: TGCAGCGTTGCCCGGGACACTAACTACGAGCAGTACTTC.

V usage is TRBV19 and J usage is TRBJ2-2; D is possibly TRBD2 (5 bases). Trimming took off 4 bases at V and 0 bases at J, with 12 bases between the two ends. Per germline, CDR1 LNHDA and CDR2 SQIVND (reference sequence). This CDR3 contains 16 residues. CDR3 protein: CASSRLAGTNTGELFF. The CDR3 coding sequence is TGTGCCAGTAGTAGACTCGCCGGGACGAACACCGGGGAGCTGTTTTTT.

The chain recombines TRBV6-5 with TRBJ1-2; 9 nucleotides agree with TRBD1. The germline CDR1 and CDR2 sequences are MNHEY and SVGAGI. The trim removed 4 bases at V and 2 bases at J, leaving 5 bases unmatched. CDR3 length equals 15 residues. The CDR3 DNA reads TGTGCCAGCAGTTCCCCGGACAGGGGAAACTATGGCTACACCTTC. Amino acids: CASSSPDRGNYGYTF.

J is TRBJ2-7 and V is TRBV5-1; no clear D gene. The CDR3 spans 16 residues. Germline-derived CDR1 and CDR2 are SGHRS and YFSETQ. Deletions cut 1 base from V and 0 bases from J, with 14 bases between. The CDR3 sequence is CASSLISAASSYEQYF. In nucleotides, the CDR3 is TGCGCCAGCAGCTTGATTTCTGCCGCTAGCTCCTACGAGCAGTACTTC. The full variable domain, its missing parts supplied by reference TRBV5-1 and TRBJ2-7, is KAGVTQTPRYLIKTRGQQVTLSCSPISGHRSVSWYQQTPGQGLQFLFEYFSETQRNKGNFPGRFSGRQFSNSRSEMNVSTLELGDSALYLCASSLISAASSYEQYFGPGTRLTVT.

This clone was found once. This rearrangement joins TRBV29-1 to TRBJ2-7; 7 bases line up with TRBD1. Germline V gene sequence: CDR1 SQVTM, CDR2 ANQGSEA. Unmatched junction bases numbered 13, after V lost 6 bases and J lost 2 bases. The CDR3 totals 15 residues. CDR3 region: CSVVLMSGGTYEQYF. CDR3 nucleotides: TGCAGCGTCGTTCTTATGTCAGGGGGAACCTACGAGCAGTACTTC.

The V call is TRBV10-3, the J call TRBJ1-3; tentatively, D is TRBD1 (5 bases). Germline V gene data show CDR1 as ENHRY and CDR2 as SYGVKD. V was cut by 7 bases and J by 0 bases, with 7 bases left in between. This CDR3 is 13 amino acids long. The CDR3 spells CAITGGSGNTIYF. The CDR3 coding sequence is TGTGCCATCACCGGGGGCTCTGGAAACACCATATATTTT.

The chain uses TRBV4-3 and TRBJ1-6, with D maybe TRBD1 (5 bases). Germline lookup yields CDR1 LGHNA and CDR2 YSLEER. V lost 8 bases and J 0 bases, leaving 8 bases between the germline ends. The CDR3 is 14 amino acids. CDR3 coding DNA: TGCGCCAGCGCCGGGGGCTCCTATAATTCACCCCTCCACTTT. This codes for CASAGGSYNSPLHF.

The V call is TRBV28, the J call TRBJ1-1, with 10 nucleotides matching TRBD1. In germline, CDR1 is MDHEN, CDR2 SYDVKM. This CDR3 has 14 amino acids. The V gene end was trimmed by 10 bases and the J gene end by 4 bases; junction bases not matched to a gene: 9. CDR3 bases: TGTGCCACCCGGACAGGGGGGGGATTCACTGAAGCTTTCTTT. Its translation: CATRTGGGFTEAFF.

The V gene is TRBV20-1, the J gene TRBJ2-3, with 10 bases aligning to TRBD2. This CDR3 spans 16 amino acids. V trimming: 3 bases; J trimming: 5 bases; junction bases outside the gene matches: 11. Germline values: CDR1 DFQATT, CDR2 SNEGSKA (reference sequence). The CDR3: CSASPSGGPRGDTQYF. As DNA, the CDR3 is TGCAGTGCTAGTCCTAGCGGGGGCCCCCGGGGAGATACGCAGTATTTT.

V is TRBV3-1 (or the pseudogene TRBV3-2) and J is TRBJ1-1; D unclear. This CDR3 contains 15 residues. V was trimmed by 4 bases and J by 1 base, leaving 13 bases between them. Germline-derived CDR1 and CDR2 are LGHDT and YNNKEL (reference sequence). CDR3 protein: CASSPPGEGNTEAFF. The CDR3 bases are TGTGCCAGCAGCCCACCCGGGGAAGGGAACACTGAAGCTTTCTTT.

The chain links TRBV19 to TRBJ1-3; 7 bases map to TRBD1. There are 14 residues in the CDR3. V lost 6 bases and J lost 2; bases outside the gene matches: 4. Germline V gives CDR1 LNHDA, CDR2 SQIVND (reference sequence). This CDR3 is CASSDRATGNTIYF. The DNA of the CDR3 is TGTGCCAGTAGCGACAGGGCAACTGGAAACACCATATATTTT.

In this sample, this clone turned up a few times. CDR3 DNA: TGTGCCAGCAGCGTCGACGGAGGATCATCACCCCTCCACTTT. As protein: CASSVDGGSSPLHF. The chain combines TRBV5-8 with TRBJ1-6; D is unresolved. The CDR3 is 14 amino acids. Trimming left V 4 bases short and J 10 bases short, with 15 bases between. In germline, CDR1 is SGHTS, CDR2 YDEGEE.

This chain joins TRBV5-4 and TRBJ2-5, with a possible D match to TRBD1 (5 bases). Germline values: CDR1 SGHNT, CDR2 YYREEE (reference sequence). Trimming cost V 1 base and J 4 bases, with 14 bases left between them. The CDR3 consists of 15 residues. The CDR3 DNA sequence: TGTGCCAGCAGCTTGTTTATTCAGGGTGGAGAGACCCAGTACTTC. The encoded protein is CASSLFIQGGETQYF. The whole variable domain, remainder taken from reference TRBV5-4 and TRBJ2-5, is ETGVTQSPTHLIKTRGQQVTLRCSSQSGHNTVSWYQQALGQGPQFIFQYYREEENGRGNFPPRFSGLQFPNYSSELNVNALELDDSALYLCASSLFIQGGETQYFGPGTRLLVL.

This clone has just one count. The chain combines TRBV20-1 with TRBJ1-1, with D unresolved. Per germline, CDR1 DFQATT and CDR2 SNEGSKA (reference sequence). V lost 3 bases and J lost 1, with 9 bases in between. There are 13 residues in the CDR3. In nucleotides, the CDR3 is TGCAGTGCTAGTTTAGCAGCGAACACTGAAGCTTTCTTT. Translation: CSASLAANTEAFF.

V and J are TRBV30 and TRBJ1-1, with TRBD1 as a possible D gene (5 bases). CDR3 size: 18 residues. Trimming took 1 base from V and 2 from J, leaving 23 bases between them. Germline CDR1 GTSNPN, CDR2 SVGIG (reference sequence). CDR3 sequence (DNA): TGTGCCTGGAGTGCCCCCCGGGGGGTCAGGGCGATCAACACTGAAGCTTTCTTT. This translates into CAWSAPRGVRAINTEAFF.

The chain is built from TRBV7-9 and TRBJ2-5, with 7 bases lining up with TRBD2. The ends lost 0 bases at V and 2 bases at J; junction bases unmatched: 6. The length of the CDR3 is 16 residues. The germline V gene has CDR1 SEHNR and CDR2 FQNEAQ (reference sequence). This chain's CDR3 is CASSLARASGQETQYF. CDR3 DNA: TGTGCCAGCAGCTTAGCGAGGGCTAGCGGACAAGAGACCCAGTACTTC.

The chain joins TRBV27 to TRBJ2-1; 11 bases fit TRBD1. The CDR3 sequence is 14 residues long. Germline CDR1 reads MNHEY; CDR2 reads SMNVEV (reference sequence). J gave up 4 bases and V 8 bases, and 4 bases lay outside the gene matches. CDR3 residues: CASARDRGYNEQFF. The CDR3, as DNA: TGTGCCAGCGCCCGGGACAGGGGGTACAATGAGCAGTTCTTC.

The V call is TRBV19, the J call TRBJ2-7, with 9 bases matching TRBD2. There are 14 residues in the CDR3. Unmatched junction bases numbered 7, after V lost 3 bases and J lost 7 bases. CDR1 is LNHDA and CDR2 is SQIVND in the germline V gene (reference sequence). The CDR3 is CASSIASGAWEQYF. The CDR3 bases are TGTGCCAGTAGTATTGCTAGCGGGGCGTGGGAGCAGTACTTC.

The chain employs TRBV7-2 and TRBJ2-5; the match to TRBD1 covers 8 bases. The CDR3 covers 16 residues. The V and J ends lost 6 bases and 2 bases, in that order; junction bases with no gene match: 11. Germline V gives CDR1 SGHTA, CDR2 FQGNSA. CDR3 sequence: CASRRGIGQGQETQYF. The DNA of the CDR3 is TGTGCCAGCAGGCGAGGTATCGGACAGGGACAAGAGACCCAGTACTTC. The complete variable domain, with remaining parts taken from reference TRBV7-2 and TRBJ2-5, reads GAGVSQSPSNKVTEKGKDVELRCDPISGHTALYWYRQSLGQGLEFLIYFQGNSAPDKSGLPSDRFSAERTGGSVSTLTIQRTQQEDSAVYLCASRRGIGQGQETQYFGPGTRLLVL.

The rearrangement uses TRBV30 and TRBJ2-7, with D tentatively TRBD1 (7 bases). Between the trimmed V and J ends, which lost 8 bases and 2 bases, there was a span of 16 bases. Germline loops: CDR1 GTSNPN, CDR2 SVGIG (reference sequence). The CDR3 extends over 13 amino acids. CDR3 nucleotide sequence: TGTGCCCAAGTCCAGGGGGGTACCTACGAGCAGTACTTC. Its translation: CAQVQGGTYEQYF.

This clone was detected only once. The chain links TRBV7-9 to TRBJ2-7; a possible D gene is TRBD2 (7 bases). The V end was cut by 1 base, the J end by 2 bases, with 9 bases between. Germline-derived CDR1 and CDR2 are SEHNR and FQNEAQ (reference sequence). This CDR3 is 14 amino acids long. The CDR3 nucleotides read TGTGCCAGCAGCTTAGTCGGGGGGCCCTACGAGCAGTACTTC. Translation: CASSLVGGPYEQYF.

V is TRBV11-2 and J is TRBJ2-7; 9 bases are a match to TRBD2. Germline V gene sequence: CDR1 SGHAT, CDR2 FQNNGV. This CDR3 contains 12 residues. The V and J ends lost 5 bases and 6 bases, in that order; junction bases with no gene match: 2. CDR3 sequence: CASSVSGSEQYF. Written as DNA, the CDR3 is TGTGCCAGCAGCGTTAGCGGGAGCGAGCAGTACTTC.

This chain joins TRBV19 and TRBJ2-5, with 11 bases lining up with TRBD2. The CDR3 runs 16 residues. V lost 1 base to trimming and J lost 4 bases; unmatched junction nucleotides: 5. Germline V gives CDR1 LNHDA, CDR2 SQIVND (reference sequence). The CDR3 spells CASSIGSGGAGETQYF. The CDR3 DNA reads as TGTGCCAGTAGTATAGGTAGCGGGGGGGCCGGAGAGACCCAGTACTTC.

The V and J genes are TRBV12-3 or TRBV12-4 and TRBJ1-2; 8 bases agree with TRBD1. After removal of 5 bases from V and 8 bases from J, the junction contained 4 bases not matched to a gene. The CDR3 extends over 12 amino acids. The CDR3 spells CASSDRGWGYTF. In DNA form, the CDR3 reads TGTGCCAGCAGTGACAGGGGTTGGGGCTACACCTTC.

The V gene is TRBV29-1, the J gene TRBJ1-3; TRBD1 might be the D (6 bases). CDR1 and CDR2 from the germline V gene are SQVTM and ANQGSEA. The CDR3 extends over 13 amino acids. The germline V and J ends were trimmed by 2 bases and 2 bases, with 7 bases remaining between them. CDR3 loop: CSVETGTGNTIYF. The CDR3 region has the DNA TGCAGCGTTGAAACAGGGACTGGAAACACCATATATTTT. Together with reference TRBV29-1 and TRBJ1-3, the CDR3 gives the full variable domain: SAVISQKPSRDICQRGTSLTIQCQVDSQVTMMFWYRQQPGQSLTLIATANQGSEATYESGFVIDKFPISRPNLTFSTLTVSNMSPEDSSIYLCSVETGTGNTIYFGEGSWLTVV.

The chain employs TRBV4-3 and TRBJ1-6; a possible D gene is TRBD1 (6 bases). Trimming took 2 bases from V and 6 from J, leaving 14 bases between them. The CDR3 covers 16 residues. CDR1 and CDR2 from the germline V gene are LGHNA and YSLEER. CDR3 bases: TGCGCCAGCAGCCAATTCGCGAGGGGGAGTAATTCACCCCTCCACTTT. It specifies CASSQFARGSNSPLHF.

This rearrangement joins TRBV6-2 or TRBV6-3 to TRBJ2-5; 11 bases line up with TRBD2. CDR1 and CDR2 (germline): MNHEY, SVGEGT. V dropped 0 bases and J dropped 5; count of bases not matched to a gene: 5. The CDR3 runs 16 residues. The DNA of the CDR3 is TGTGCCAGCAGTTACTCTAGCGGGGGGGCATATGAGACCCAGTACTTC. It yields the protein CASSYSSGGAYETQYF.